Following are 29 T cell receptor beta chains from one sample sequenced in a study of blood T cell repertoires in COVID-19 (dated by TCRdb to the early 2020s). Library generation was performed with the immunoSEQ multiplex PCR assay. TCRdb took this table from immuneACCESS and kept in-frame rearrangements with V and J called. Such tables lack part of the clones; where checked against another copy, unresolved V genes explain under half of the gap, and the rest is unexplained. For this sample there are 150,000 to 200,000 clones; roughly 86% appear just once. Around 2.3% of the sample lies in the top ten. Source material: peripheral blood. The receptor set was obtained from a man in his forties or fifties with active or convalescent COVID-19.

The V and J genes are TRBV30 and TRBJ1-3, with 7 bases identical to TRBD1. Germline V lookup: CDR1 GTSNPN, CDR2 SVGIG (reference sequence). V lost 2 bases and J lost 1; bases outside the gene matches: 5. CDR3 length: 15 residues. The CDR3 DNA is TGTGCCTGGAGTTCCGGGACAGCATCTGGAAACACCATATATTTT. Translation: CAWSSGTASGNTIYF.

The rearrangement uses TRBV27 and TRBJ2-3; maybe TRBD2 (5 bases). The CDR3 contains 14 residues. Trimming took off 7 bases at V and 0 bases at J, with 11 bases between the two ends. Germline values: CDR1 MNHEY, CDR2 SMNVEV (reference sequence). The CDR3 coding sequence is TGTGCCAGCAAAGGACTTCCTAGCACAGATACGCAGTATTTT. It encodes CASKGLPSTDTQYF.

The rearrangement uses TRBV28 and TRBJ1-2; 8 positions agree with TRBD1. CDR1 is MDHEN and CDR2 is SYDVKM in the germline V gene. The trim removed 4 bases at V and 2 bases at J, leaving 6 bases unmatched. This CDR3 has 15 amino acids. In DNA form, the CDR3 reads TGTGCCAGCAGTTGGGGACGGACAGGGAACTATGGCTACACCTTC. Its translation is CASSWGRTGNYGYTF.

The CDR3 reads CASSLGQGEGNTIYF. In nucleotides, the CDR3 is TGTGCCAGCAGCTTAGGACAGGGTGAGGGAAACACCATATATTTT. The chain links TRBV7-9 to TRBJ1-3, with 7 bases aligning to TRBD1. Germline values: CDR1 SEHNR, CDR2 FQNEAQ (reference sequence). This CDR3 has 15 amino acids. V lost 1 base to trimming and J lost 4 bases; unmatched junction nucleotides: 4.

V and J are TRBV6-2 or TRBV6-3 and TRBJ1-1; the D gene is possibly TRBD1 (5 bases). V lost 2 bases and J 3 bases, leaving 7 bases between the germline ends. The CDR3 extends over 13 amino acids. Germline CDR1 reads MNHEY; CDR2 reads SVGEGT. CDR3 nucleotide sequence: TGTGCCAGCAGTTACCGGGGGGACACTGAAGCTTTCTTT. This sequence encodes CASSYRGDTEAFF.

The genes are TRBV27 and TRBJ1-2; possibly TRBD1 for D (6 bases). CDR1 is MNHEY and CDR2 is SMNVEV in the germline V gene (reference sequence). Trimming removed 2 bases at V and 1 base at J, with 8 bases between. The CDR3 has 14 residues. The CDR3: CASSLQGNNYGYTF. As DNA, the CDR3 is TGTGCCAGCAGTTTACAGGGGAATAACTATGGCTACACCTTC.

The chain couples TRBV7-9 to TRBJ1-1; D is uncertain. The CDR3 is made up of 16 amino acids. Trimming cost V 1 base and J 0 bases, with 12 bases left between them. CDR1 and CDR2 (germline): SEHNR, FQNEAQ (reference sequence). CDR3 in amino acids: CASSLGGRTMNTEAFF. Written as DNA, the CDR3 is TGTGCCAGCAGCTTAGGCGGCAGAACAATGAACACTGAAGCTTTCTTT.

The chain links TRBV5-6 to TRBJ2-2; 10 bases are a match to TRBD2. This CDR3 is built from 15 residues. The germline V gene encodes CDR1 SGHDT and CDR2 YYEEEE. V was clipped by 2 bases and J by 7 bases; unmatched bases: 5. CDR3 DNA: TGTGCCAGCAGCTTAACAGGGACTAGCGTCGGGGAGCTGTTTTTT. It is translated as CASSLTGTSVGELFF.

This chain connects TRBV30 to TRBJ1-2; 7 bases fit TRBD1. The germline V gene has CDR1 GTSNPN and CDR2 SVGIG (reference sequence). This CDR3 has 13 amino acids. V lost 3 bases, J lost 6 bases, and 7 bases stayed unmatched. This CDR3 is CAWSRTGMDGYTF. The DNA for the CDR3 is TGTGCCTGGAGCCGGACAGGAATGGATGGCTACACCTTC.

V and J are TRBV6-2 or TRBV6-3 and TRBJ2-7; D is possibly TRBD1 (5 bases). The CDR3 totals 14 residues. Trimming removed 6 bases at V and 6 bases at J, with 18 bases between. Looked up from germline, CDR1 is MNHEY and CDR2 is SVGEGT. The CDR3 sequence is CASSSTERSSEQYF. CDR3 nucleotides: TGTGCCAGCAGCTCGACAGAAAGGTCCAGCGAGCAGTACTTC.

The chain has TRBV5-1 and TRBJ2-7; a weak D match, TRBD1 (6 bases). Looked up from germline, CDR1 is SGHRS and CDR2 is YFSETQ. The V and J ends lost 5 bases and 5 bases respectively, with 20 bases between them. The CDR3 covers 15 residues. The CDR3 sequence: CASREQDRYIHEQYF. The CDR3 DNA sequence: TGCGCCAGCAGGGAACAGGACAGATATATCCACGAGCAGTACTTC.

The J gene is TRBJ2-1, the V gene TRBV7-2; 14 positions agree with TRBD2. The V and J ends lost 3 bases and 9 bases, in that order; junction bases with no gene match: 4. In germline, CDR1 is SGHTA, CDR2 FQGNSA. CDR3 length equals 15 residues. This CDR3 is CASSFVTSGGGEQFF. The CDR3 DNA reads TGTGCCAGCAGCTTCGTGACTAGCGGGGGGGGTGAGCAGTTCTTC.

This clone appeared once. This sequence joins TRBV30 and TRBJ1-2; D ambiguous. From germline, CDR1 is GTSNPN and CDR2 SVGIG (reference sequence). The CDR3 is 13 amino acids. The V gene lost 0 bases and the J gene lost 4 bases, with 9 bases spanning the gap. CDR3 loop: CAWSVGPGYGYTF. In DNA form, the CDR3 reads TGTGCCTGGAGTGTAGGTCCGGGCTATGGCTACACCTTC.

The V gene is TRBV7-3, the J gene TRBJ2-2; 12 nucleotides line up with TRBD2. CDR3 length: 21 residues. CDR1 SGHTA and CDR2 FQGTGA come from the germline V gene. The V and J ends lost 0 bases and 5 bases, in that order; junction bases with no gene match: 16. CDR3 bases: TGTGCCAGCAGCTTAACGGGGGGCCTGACTAGCGGGGGCCATAAGACCGGGGAGCTGTTTTTT. The encoded protein is CASSLTGGLTSGGHKTGELFF. Combining the CDR3 with reference TRBV7-3 and TRBJ2-2 gives the whole variable domain GAGVSQTPSNKVTEKGKYVELRCDPISGHTALYWYRQSLGQGPEFLIYFQGTGAADDSGLPNDRFFAVRPEGSVSTLKIQRTERGDSAVYLCASSLTGGLTSGGHKTGELFFGEGSRLTVL.

The chain has TRBV5-8 and TRBJ1-5, with D possibly TRBD1 on 5 matching bases. This CDR3 region has 15 residues. Trimming removed 3 bases from V and 2 bases from J, with 12 bases in between. Per the germline V gene, CDR1 is SGHTS and CDR2 is YDEGEE. CDR3 in DNA: TGTGCCAGCAGCTCCGAACAGGTGGGCAATCAGCCCCAGCATTTT. It encodes CASSSEQVGNQPQHF.

This rearrangement joins TRBV20-1 to TRBJ1-2, with D tentatively TRBD1 (6 bases). CDR3 length: 11 residues. Germline CDR1 reads DFQATT; CDR2 reads SNEGSKA (reference sequence). With 3 bases removed from V and 8 bases from J, the gap between germline ends came to 10 bases. For the CDR3, the DNA is TGCAGTGCTAGCGACAGGTTGGGCTACACCTTC. Translating gives CSASDRLGYTF.

This chain joins TRBV28 and TRBJ1-5; maybe TRBD1 (6 bases). The CDR3 is made up of 12 amino acids. CDR1 and CDR2 from the germline V gene are MDHEN and SYDVKM. Trimming stripped 5 bases from V and 11 bases from J, with 13 bases between. CDR3 protein: CASSPSDRSQHF. CDR3 DNA sequence: TGTGCCAGCAGTCCGTCAGACAGGTCCCAGCATTTT.

This clone turned up a few times. The chain recombines TRBV6-1 with TRBJ2-7; D call uncertain. Germline assignment: CDR1 MNHNS and CDR2 SASEGT. The CDR3 loop spans 14 amino acids. V was cut by 1 base and J by 3 bases, with 10 bases left in between. In DNA form, the CDR3 reads TGTGCCAGCAGTGAAGGATACAGCAACTACGAGCAGTACTTC. Its translation is CASSEGYSNYEQYF.

This clone was detected a few times. The V and J genes are TRBV30 and TRBJ1-4; 8 bases match TRBD1. Germline V gene sequence: CDR1 GTSNPN, CDR2 SVGIG (reference sequence). V was pared by 2 bases and J by 6 bases, with 5 bases of the junction left unmatched. The CDR3 runs to 14 residues. CDR3: CAWSPKTGDEKLFF. The DNA of the CDR3 is TGTGCCTGGAGTCCAAAGACAGGGGATGAAAAACTGTTTTTT.

The rearrangement uses TRBV10-2 and TRBJ2-7; no reliable D call. CDR1 and CDR2 from the germline V gene are WSHSY and SAAADI. This CDR3 has 13 amino acids. V gave up 2 bases and J gave up 3 bases, with 8 bases separating them. CDR3 region: CASSEREDYEQYF. The CDR3 DNA reads as TGCGCCAGCAGTGAGAGAGAGGACTACGAGCAGTACTTC.

The chain couples TRBV4-3 to TRBJ2-2, with 8 positions matching TRBD1. V lost 1 base and J lost 5; bases outside the gene matches: 6. The CDR3 loop spans 16 amino acids. In germline, CDR1 is LGHNA, CDR2 YSLEER. The CDR3 sequence is CASSQVGTGGTGELFF. CDR3 DNA sequence: TGCGCCAGCAGCCAAGTAGGTACAGGGGGAACCGGGGAGCTGTTTTTT.

In its sample, this clone was seen a few times. This chain joins TRBV28 and TRBJ2-7, with TRBD1 matching over 8 bases. Germline V gene data show CDR1 as MDHEN and CDR2 as SYDVKM. With V trimmed by 2 bases and J by 1 base, 1 base remained unmatched. The CDR3 has 14 residues. The CDR3 region has the DNA TGTGCCAGCAGTTTAGACAGGGGATCCTACGAGCAGTACTTC. Its protein is CASSLDRGSYEQYF.

The gene calls are TRBV24-1 and TRBJ1-5; D not resolved. Germline V gives CDR1 KGHDR, CDR2 SFDVKD. This CDR3 has 13 amino acids. Trimming left V 5 bases short and J 0 bases short, with 4 bases between. CDR3 nucleotides: TGTGCCACCAGTGGCGGTAGCAATCAGCCCCAGCATTTT. The encoded protein is CATSGGSNQPQHF.

The chain links TRBV3-1 (or the pseudogene TRBV3-2) to TRBJ1-6, with 9 bases matching TRBD1. Trimming at V came to 1 base and at J to 5 bases, leaving 9 bases not matched to a gene. Germline V gives CDR1 LGHDT, CDR2 YNNKEL (reference sequence). The CDR3 has 18 residues. The CDR3 region has the DNA TGTGCCAGCAGCCAAGCGCCCCCCGGGACAGGGAATAATTCACCCCTCCACTTT. It encodes CASSQAPPGTGNNSPLHF.

This clone was found many times. The chain recombines TRBV2 with TRBJ1-1, with a possible D match to TRBD1 (5 bases). Germline CDR1 is SNHLY and CDR2 is FYNNEI. Trimming cost V 8 bases and J 3 bases, with 13 bases left between them. The CDR3 contains 13 residues. The DNA for the CDR3 is TGTGCCAGCGATTCAGGGATCGACACTGAAGCTTTCTTT. Its translation: CASDSGIDTEAFF. The complete variable domain, with remaining parts taken from reference TRBV2 and TRBJ1-1, reads EPEVTQTPSHQVTQMGQEVILRCVPISNHLYFYWYRQILGQKVEFLVSFYNNEISEKSEIFDDQFSVERPDGSNFTLKIRSTKLEDSAMYFCASDSGIDTEAFFGQGTRLTVV.

The chain has TRBV6-5 and TRBJ1-5, with 12 bases lining up with TRBD1. V dropped 6 bases and J dropped 6; count of bases not matched to a gene: 6. CDR1 and CDR2 (germline): MNHEY, SVGAGI. This CDR3 has 15 amino acids. CDR3 DNA sequence: TGTGCCAGCAGCCCGGGACAGGGGGCTCCTCAGCCCCAGCATTTT. Protein product: CASSPGQGAPQPQHF.

This clone was counted once. CDR3 loop: CASNPGQIVHDTF. CDR3 coding DNA: TGTGCCAGCAACCCGGGACAGATTGTACACGACACCTTC. The chain is built from TRBV6-5 and TRBJ1-2; TRBD1 aligns across 7 bases. The ends lost 7 bases at V and 12 bases at J; junction bases unmatched: 14. The CDR3 extends over 13 amino acids. Germline V lookup: CDR1 MNHEY, CDR2 SVGAGI.

Concerning this clone: The same CDR3 also results from other DNA sequences found in this sample. This chain uses TRBV5-6 with TRBJ1-1; TRBD1 is a possible D gene (5 bases). Between the trimmed V and J ends, which lost 1 base and 4 bases, there was a span of 8 bases. Germline V gene lookup returns CDR1 SGHDT and CDR2 YYEEEE. The CDR3 spans 13 residues. The CDR3 nucleotides are TGTGCCAGCAGCTTGAGGGGCGGCACTGAAGCTTTCTTT. Translated: CASSLRGGTEAFF.

The gene calls are TRBV10-3 and TRBJ2-7; 9 nucleotides agree with TRBD1. The CDR3 is 15 residues long. Looked up from germline, CDR1 is ENHRY and CDR2 is SYGVKD. V was clipped by 4 bases and J by 0 bases; unmatched bases: 4. CDR3 nucleotides: TGTGCCATCAGTGTCGACAGGGGGATCTCCTACGAGCAGTACTTC. Translating it yields CAISVDRGISYEQYF.